This entry features one TCR beta chain sequence. Per germline, CDR1 SGHRS and CDR2 YFSETQ. CDR3 length: 15 residues. J was trimmed by 7 bases and V by 0 bases; bases with no gene match: 4. Profiling relied on immunoSEQ multiplex PCR, and the TCRdb table lists in-frame clones only, not all of them. This table holds about 160,000 clones, just over 85% found once. The sample comes from a study of blood T cell repertoires in COVID-19. This chain connects TRBV5-1 to TRBJ1-4; 9 nucleotides match TRBD1. The TCR comes from a man aged 50 or older with active or convalescent COVID-19. Material: peripheral blood. The CDR3, as DNA: TGCGCCAGCAGCTTGGTCGGACAGGGGAGTGAAAAACTGTTTTTT. Translated, it gives CASSLVGQGSEKLFF.